This T cell receptor (beta chain) was sequenced for a study of cytomegalovirus exposure and HLA in healthy donors. This PCR relied on a set of 60 Vbeta primers and 13 Jbeta primers. Only in-frame clones appear in the TCRdb table, and some are missing; sequencing was by immunoSEQ multiplex PCR. The sample consists of more than 150,000 clones, about four fifths of them appearing once. CDR1 LNHDA and CDR2 SQIVND come from the germline V gene (reference sequence). Trimming stripped 9 bases from V and 5 bases from J, with 16 bases between. This CDR3 is 13 amino acids long. The V call is TRBV19, the J call TRBJ1-2; D may be TRBD1 (5 bases). The specimen was PBMCs. The origin of this receptor is a boy aged 2 to 10 in good health and CMV-seronegative. In nucleotides, the CDR3 is TGTGCCAGCCGGGTATTGGGGGGTTATGGCTACACCTTC. This translates into CASRVLGGYGYTF.